The 26 T cell receptor beta chains in this list originate from one sample, sequenced in a study of regulatory T cells in long-lasting Graves disease. Time point of the sample: newly diagnosed GD, antithyroid drugs for less than 3 months. Construction of the TCR library relied on RNA isolated from PBMCs. Sequencing libraries for TCR beta were prepared with iRepertoire HTBI primers and Arm-PCR of CDR3 regions. Using its own MiXCR run on the multiplex PCR reads, TCRdb lists one record per CDR3 protein. This table holds hundreds of thousands of distinct CDR3 sequences, around 17% found once. These records were also assigned to another study, of T cells in Graves' hyperthyroidism and ophthalmopathy.

The source material was peripheral blood mononuclear cells (PBMCs), sampled at new diagnosis, from a patient treated with antithyroid drugs. These receptors came from a man in his forties or fifties with Graves disease.

At least ten counts were recorded for this clonotype. This chain links TRBV6-1 with TRBJ1-5; no definite D call. The germline gives CDR1 MNHNS, CDR2 SASEGT. The CDR3 is 15 amino acids. V gave up 0 bases and J gave up 1 base, with 7 bases separating them. The CDR3 DNA reads as TGTGCCAGCAGTGAAGCCCGGTGGAGCAATCAGCCCCAGCATTTT. Protein: CASSEARWSNQPQHF.

The rearrangement links TRBV6-1 to TRBJ1-1; D call uncertain. V dropped 6 bases and J dropped 1 base, with 15 bases sitting between them. The CDR3 consists of 15 residues. Per germline, CDR1 MNHNS and CDR2 SASEGT. In DNA form, the CDR3 reads TGTGCCAGCAGCCCCGGCGGGAACCGGAACACTGAAGCTTTCTTT. This codes for CASSPGGNRNTEAFF.

There are many counts of this clonotype. The chain combines TRBV30 with TRBJ1-2; no clear D. CDR1 is GTSNPN, CDR2 SVGIG, per germline (reference sequence). This CDR3 is 15 amino acids long. V was cut by 5 bases and J by 6 bases, with 22 bases left in between. The CDR3 protein is CAWCRGIPKADGYTF. CDR3 nucleotides: TGTGCCTGGTGTCGCGGGATACCGAAGGCCGATGGCTACACCTTC.

This clonotype was observed many times. This chain joins TRBV28 and TRBJ2-1; the D call may be TRBD1 or TRBD2 (5 bases each). Germline V gene sequence: CDR1 MDHEN, CDR2 SYDVKM. Trimming left V 7 bases short and J 5 bases short, with 24 bases between. The CDR3 spans 17 residues. The DNA of the CDR3 is TGTGCCAGCACCCCCCCCCATCCCGGGACGGAACACAATGAGCAGTTCTTC. Translation: CASTPPHPGTEHNEQFF. The variable domain in full, with the rest retrieved from reference TRBV28 and TRBJ2-1, is DVKVTQSSRYLVKRTGEKVFLECVQDMDHENMFWYRQDPGLGLRLIYFSYDVKMKEKGDIPEGYSVSREKKERFSLILESASTNQTSMYLCASTPPHPGTEHNEQFFGPGTRLTVL.

Regarding this clonotype: This may come from a read error, since a much larger clone is one base off. V and J are TRBV13 and TRBJ2-1; the match to TRBD1 covers 7 bases. Trimming removed 4 bases from V and 10 bases from J; junction bases left unmatched: 16. Germline V gene sequence: CDR1 PRHDT, CDR2 FYEKMQ (reference sequence). CDR3 length: 16 amino acids. Here the CDR3 DNA reads TGTGCCAGCAGCTCCTGGAACAGGGGAGTAGTTTTCGAGCAGTTCTTC. Translated, it gives CASSSWNRGVVFEQFF.

This clonotype was observed many times. V gene TRBV12-3 or TRBV12-4 combines with J gene TRBJ2-7, with D perhaps TRBD2 (6 bases). This CDR3 comprises 14 residues. The V and J ends lost 1 base and 8 bases respectively, with 15 bases between them. Written as DNA, the CDR3 is TGTGCCAGCAGTTTAGTCGGCGGGGTCCGCCAGCAGTACTTC. Its translation is CASSLVGGVRQQYF.

This clonotype was detected once. A far more abundant clone sits one base away, making this likely a read error. V gene TRBV3-1 combines with J gene TRBJ2-3; the D gene is possibly TRBD1 (6 bases). CDR1 and CDR2 (germline): LGHDT, YNNKEL (reference sequence). There are 13 residues in the CDR3. The CDR3 DNA reads TGTGCCAGCAGCCAACCACAGGGATTGCAAGCTCTCTTT. It specifies CASSQPQGLQALF.

This clonotype was counted many times. The J gene is TRBJ2-7, the V gene TRBV7-6; D may be TRBD1 (6 bases). Looked up from germline, CDR1 is SGHVS and CDR2 is FNYEAQ. The V gene lost 0 bases and the J gene lost 3 bases, with 9 bases spanning the gap. The CDR3 runs to 14 residues. The CDR3 protein is CASSLAAGDYEQYF. Written as DNA, the CDR3 is TGTGCCAGCAGCTTAGCGGCAGGGGACTACGAGCAGTACTTC.

This clonotype has a count of ten or more. CDR3 residues: CASSSRDGGTYEQYF. The DNA of the CDR3 is TGTGCCAGCAGCTCGCGGGACGGGGGAACCTACGAGCAGTACTTC. V is TRBV28 and J is TRBJ2-7; tentatively, D is TRBD2 (6 bases). Germline values: CDR1 MDHEN, CDR2 SYDVKM. V was shortened by 6 bases and J by 2 bases, with 17 bases between the two germline ends. The CDR3 contains 15 residues.

This clonotype appeared many times. The chain carries TRBV18 and TRBJ2-3; 8 nucleotides align to TRBD1. The junction had 6 bases not matched to a gene; V was cut back by 4 bases and J by 3 bases. This CDR3 has 15 amino acids. CDR1 and CDR2 from the germline V gene are KGHSH and LQKENI. In nucleotides, the CDR3 is TGTGCCAGCTCACGGGACAGGTCGGAAACAGATACGCAGTATTTT. It encodes CASSRDRSETDTQYF. Filled out from reference TRBV18 and TRBJ2-3, the complete variable domain reads NAGVMQNPRHLVRRRGQEARLRCSPMKGHSHVYWYRQLPEEGLKFMVYLQKENIIDESGMPKERFSAEFPKEGPSILRIQQVVRGDSAAYFCASSRDRSETDTQYFGPGTRLTVL.

This clonotype occurred a few times. This rearrangement joins TRBV6-4 to TRBJ2-2; TRBD1 matches 7 bases. The CDR3 spans 16 residues. The V and J ends lost 0 bases and 6 bases, in that order; junction bases with no gene match: 7. Germline V lookup: CDR1 MRHNA, CDR2 SNTAGT. CDR3 sequence reads: CASSDSSEQGAGELFF. In nucleotides, the CDR3 is TGTGCCAGCAGTGACTCAAGCGAGCAGGGGGCCGGGGAGCTGTTTTTT.

Ten or more counts support this clonotype. The chain recombines TRBV18 with TRBJ1-1; TRBD1 aligns across 7 bases. The germline V gene encodes CDR1 KGHSH and CDR2 LQKENI. After removal of 3 bases from V and 1 base from J, the junction contained 5 bases not matched to a gene. The CDR3 extends over 15 amino acids. The CDR3 loop is CASSPTQGENTEAFF. The CDR3 DNA reads as TGTGCCAGCTCACCGACTCAGGGGGAGAACACTGAAGCTTTCTTT.

This clonotype occurred many times. The V and J genes are TRBV6-1 and TRBJ1-6; a weak D match, TRBD1 (5 bases). Trimming shortened V by 0 bases and J by 7 bases, and 13 bases separated the two germline ends. The CDR3 consists of 16 residues. Germline V gives CDR1 MNHNS, CDR2 SASEGT. CDR3 in amino acids: CASSEALQVENSPLHF. CDR3 bases: TGTGCCAGCAGTGAAGCGCTACAGGTCGAGAATTCACCCCTCCACTTT.

The rearrangement uses TRBV19 and TRBJ2-2, with TRBD2 matching over 7 bases. The ends lost 7 bases at V and 4 bases at J; junction bases unmatched: 12. The CDR3 length is 16 residues. Germline assignment: CDR1 LNHDA and CDR2 SQIVND (reference sequence). Here the CDR3 DNA reads TGTGCCAGTACCCTATTGAGCGGGGACGTCACCGGGGAGCTGTTTTTT. Encoded protein: CASTLLSGDVTGELFF. Drawing the rest from reference TRBV19 and TRBJ2-2, the complete variable domain is DGGITQSPKYLFRKEGQNVTLSCEQNLNHDAMYWYRQDPGQGLRLIYYSQIVNDFQKGDIAEGYSVSREKKESFPLTVTSAQKNPTAFYLCASTLLSGDVTGELFFGEGSRLTVL.

This clonotype was seen at least ten times. The rearrangement links TRBV4-3 to TRBJ2-5; D is uncertain. In germline, CDR1 is LGHNA, CDR2 YSLEER. The V end lost 4 bases, the J end lost 5 bases, and 11 bases lay between the germline ends. This CDR3 comprises 13 residues. This CDR3 is CASSRRARETQYF. CDR3 bases: TGCGCCAGCAGCCGTAGGGCACGGGAGACCCAGTACTTC.

As for this clonotype: This sequence may be a read error, since a much larger clone differs from it by one base. This chain connects TRBV20-1 to TRBJ2-7; D ambiguous. Germline assignment: CDR1 DFQATT and CDR2 SNEGSKA (reference sequence). The CDR3 sequence is 14 residues long. The CDR3: CTSERYGMNYEQYF. DNA for the CDR3: TGCACCTCGGAGAGGTACGGAATGAACTACGAGCAGTACTTC.

This clonotype was counted ten times or more. The V call is TRBV7-2, the J call TRBJ2-7, with 10 bases identical to TRBD2. The CDR3 totals 15 residues. V trimming: 1 base; J trimming: 4 bases; junction bases outside the gene matches: 4. The germline V gene encodes CDR1 SGHTA and CDR2 FQGNSA. CDR3 residues: CASSLGGLAMYEQYF. CDR3 DNA sequence: TGTGCCAGCAGCTTAGGGGGACTAGCGATGTACGAGCAGTACTTC.

This clonotype was seen repeatedly, ten times or more. The chain uses TRBV12-3 or TRBV12-4 and TRBJ2-7, with 10 bases that match TRBD2. V gave up 2 bases and J gave up 6 bases; unmatched junction bases: 7. The CDR3 is 15 residues long. For the CDR3, the DNA is TGTGCCAGCAGTTTATCTCTAGCGGGGGTGGTCGAGCAGTACTTC. Translation gives CASSLSLAGVVEQYF.

This clonotype was detected many times. The chain joins TRBV7-9 to TRBJ2-5, with 9 bases matching TRBD1. The germline V gene encodes CDR1 SEHNR and CDR2 FQNEAQ (reference sequence). The length of the CDR3 is 15 residues. Germline trimming cut 5 bases from V and 1 base from J; bases unmatched to any gene: 5. The CDR3 is CASSPGTGTQETQYF. The DNA for the CDR3 is TGTGCCAGCAGCCCCGGGACAGGGACCCAAGAGACCCAGTACTTC. The variable domain in full, with the rest retrieved from reference TRBV7-9 and TRBJ2-5, is DTGVSQNPRHKITKRGQNVTFRCDPISEHNRLYWYRQTLGQGPEFLTYFQNEAQLEKSRLLSDRFSAERPKGSFSTLEIQRTEQGDSAMYLCASSPGTGTQETQYFGPGTRLLVL.

The chain is built from TRBV7-3 and TRBJ2-1; D may match TRBD1 or TRBD2 (6 bases each). The DNA end lines up better with TRBJ2-5; the J call may be wrong. Germline V gives CDR1 SGHTA, CDR2 FQGTGA. The CDR3 contains 15 residues. In DNA form, the CDR3 reads TGTGCCAGCAGCTGGGGCGGGACATTCTCGGAGACCCAGTACTTC. The encoded protein is CASSWGGTFSETQYF.

Many counts were recorded for this clonotype. The chain employs TRBV7-2 and TRBJ2-7, with D tentatively TRBD1 or TRBD2 (5 bases each). This CDR3 contains 14 residues. Trimming stripped 5 bases from V and 2 bases from J, with 13 bases between. CDR1 is SGHTA, CDR2 FQGNSA, per germline. For the CDR3, the DNA is TGTGCCAGCAGCCGGGACGTACTCACCTACGAGCAGTACTTC. Amino acid sequence: CASSRDVLTYEQYF.

To note about this clonotype: Its ends do not fully match the called genes, so a read error is possible. The chain joins TRBV7-9 to TRBJ1-1; D call uncertain. CDR1 is SEHNR and CDR2 is FQNEAQ in the germline V gene (reference sequence). This CDR3 is 14 amino acids long. Here the CDR3 DNA reads TGTGCCAGCAGCTTGCATATAGGGAACACTGGAGCTTTCTTT. This translates into CASSLHIGNTGAFF.

For this clonotype: This may arise from a read error, as a much more abundant clone is one base away. The V gene is TRBV11-1, the J gene TRBJ2-5; no clear D. This CDR3 has 13 amino acids. The germline CDR1 and CDR2 sequences are SGHAT and FQDESV (reference sequence). The CDR3: CANSFGSTETQYF. The DNA of the CDR3 is TGTGCCAACAGCTTCGGGTCGACAGAGACCCAGTACTTC.

In its sample, this clonotype was seen many times. CDR3 nucleotide sequence: TGTGCCAGCAGTTTTGGCAGAAACTATGGCTACACCTTC. This translates into CASSFGRNYGYTF. The V gene is TRBV28, the J gene TRBJ1-2; the D is unclear. The V end was cut by 3 bases, the J end by 2 bases, with 7 bases between. CDR1 is MDHEN and CDR2 is SYDVKM in the germline V gene. CDR3 length: 13 residues.

This chain joins TRBV7-8 and TRBJ1-5, with a weak D call TRBD1 (6 bases). Germline V lookup: CDR1 SGHVS, CDR2 FQNEAQ. V dropped 4 bases and J dropped 5 bases, with 15 bases sitting between them. This CDR3 comprises 15 residues. The CDR3 region has the DNA TGTGCCAGCAGCTCGCGAGTGGGGGCTTATCAGCCCCAGCATTTT. This encodes CASSSRVGAYQPQHF.

There are a few counts of this clonotype. This chain links TRBV6-1 with TRBJ1-5; TRBD1 agrees at 7 bases. J gave up 1 base and V 8 bases, and 11 bases lay outside the gene matches. The CDR3 totals 16 residues. Germline assignment: CDR1 MNHNS and CDR2 SASEGT. The DNA of the CDR3 is TGTGCCAGCTCAGACAGGGACTGGGGGAGCAATCAGCCCCAGCATTTT. Its protein product is CASSDRDWGSNQPQHF.